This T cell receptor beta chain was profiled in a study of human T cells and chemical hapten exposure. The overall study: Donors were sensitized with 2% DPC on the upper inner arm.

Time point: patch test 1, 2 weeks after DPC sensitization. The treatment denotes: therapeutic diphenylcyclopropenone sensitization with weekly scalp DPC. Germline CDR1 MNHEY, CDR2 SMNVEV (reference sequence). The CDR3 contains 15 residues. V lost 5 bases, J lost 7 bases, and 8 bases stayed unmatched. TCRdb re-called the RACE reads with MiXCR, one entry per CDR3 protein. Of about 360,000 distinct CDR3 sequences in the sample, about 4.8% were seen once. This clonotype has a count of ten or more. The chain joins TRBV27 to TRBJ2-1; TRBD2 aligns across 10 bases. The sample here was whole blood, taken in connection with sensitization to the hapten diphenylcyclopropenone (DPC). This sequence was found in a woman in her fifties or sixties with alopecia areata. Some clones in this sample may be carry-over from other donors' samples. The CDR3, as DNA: TGTGCCAGCAGTACAGCGGGAGGGCTATATAATGAGCAGTTCTTC. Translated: CASSTAGGLYNEQFF.